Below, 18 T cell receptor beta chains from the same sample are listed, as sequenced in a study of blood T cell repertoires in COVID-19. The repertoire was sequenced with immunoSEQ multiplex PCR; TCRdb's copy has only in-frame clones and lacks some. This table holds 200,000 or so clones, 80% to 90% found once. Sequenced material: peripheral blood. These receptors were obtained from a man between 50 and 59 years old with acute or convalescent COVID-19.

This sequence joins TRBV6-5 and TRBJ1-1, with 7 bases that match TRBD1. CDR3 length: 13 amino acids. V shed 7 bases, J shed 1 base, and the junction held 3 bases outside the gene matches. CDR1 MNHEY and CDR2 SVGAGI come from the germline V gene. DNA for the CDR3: TGTGCCAGCATAAGACAGGGGAACACTGAAGCTTTCTTT. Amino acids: CASIRQGNTEAFF.

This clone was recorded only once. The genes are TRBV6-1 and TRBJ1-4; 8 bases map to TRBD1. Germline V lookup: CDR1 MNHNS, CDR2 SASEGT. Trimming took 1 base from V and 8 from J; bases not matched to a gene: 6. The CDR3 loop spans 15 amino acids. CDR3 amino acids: CASSEEDRVGEKLFF. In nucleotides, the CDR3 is TGTGCCAGCAGTGAAGAGGACAGGGTCGGGGAAAAACTGTTTTTT.

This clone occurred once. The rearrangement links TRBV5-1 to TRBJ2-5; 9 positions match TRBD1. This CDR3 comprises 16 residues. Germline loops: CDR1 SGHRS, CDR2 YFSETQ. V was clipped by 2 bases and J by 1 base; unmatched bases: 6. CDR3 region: CASSFTGGPTQETQYF. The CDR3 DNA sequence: TGCGCCAGCAGCTTCACAGGGGGCCCAACCCAAGAGACCCAGTACTTC.

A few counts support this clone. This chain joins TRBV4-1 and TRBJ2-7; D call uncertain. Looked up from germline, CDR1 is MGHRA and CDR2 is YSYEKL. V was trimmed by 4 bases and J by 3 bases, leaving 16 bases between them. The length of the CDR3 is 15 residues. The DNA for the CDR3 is TGCGCCAGCAGCCCTAGTCGGTCCGGATACTACGAGCAGTACTTC. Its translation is CASSPSRSGYYEQYF.

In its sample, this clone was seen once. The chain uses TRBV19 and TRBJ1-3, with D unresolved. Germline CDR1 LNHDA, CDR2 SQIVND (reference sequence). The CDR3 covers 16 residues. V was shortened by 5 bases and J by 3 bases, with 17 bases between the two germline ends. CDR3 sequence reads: CASSLRDITLGNTIYF. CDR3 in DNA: TGTGCCAGTAGTCTCCGTGATATTACTCTTGGAAACACCATATATTTT.

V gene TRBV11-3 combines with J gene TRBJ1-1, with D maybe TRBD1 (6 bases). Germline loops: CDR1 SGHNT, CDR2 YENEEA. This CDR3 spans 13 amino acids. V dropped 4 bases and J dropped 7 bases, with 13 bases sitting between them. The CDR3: CASSSGGLGEAFF. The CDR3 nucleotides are TGTGCCAGCAGCTCCGGGGGGCTCGGTGAAGCTTTCTTT. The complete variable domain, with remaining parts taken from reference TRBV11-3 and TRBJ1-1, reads EAGVVQSPRYKIIEKKQPVAFWCNPISGHNTLYWYLQNLGQGPELLIRYENEEAVDDSQLPKDRFSAERLKGVDSTLKIQPAELGDSAVYLCASSSGGLGEAFFGQGTRLTVV.

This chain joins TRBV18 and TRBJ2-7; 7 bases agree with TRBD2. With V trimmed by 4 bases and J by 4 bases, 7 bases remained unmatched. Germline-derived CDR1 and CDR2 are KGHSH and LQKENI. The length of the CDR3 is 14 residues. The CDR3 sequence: CASSQGGSRYEQYF. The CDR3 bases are TGTGCCAGCTCACAGGGAGGGTCCAGGTACGAGCAGTACTTC.

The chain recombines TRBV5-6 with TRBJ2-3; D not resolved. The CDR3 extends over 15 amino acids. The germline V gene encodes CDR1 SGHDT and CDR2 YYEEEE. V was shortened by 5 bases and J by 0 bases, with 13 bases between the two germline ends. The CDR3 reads CASSYYTSSTDTQYF. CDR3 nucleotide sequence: TGTGCCAGCAGTTACTACACCTCTAGCACAGATACGCAGTATTTT. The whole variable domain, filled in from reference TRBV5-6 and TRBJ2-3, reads DAGVTQSPTHLIKTRGQQVTLRCSPKSGHDTVSWYQQALGQGPQFIFQYYEEEERQRGNFPDRFSGHQFPNYSSELNVNALLLGDSALYLCASSYYTSSTDTQYFGPGTRLTVL.

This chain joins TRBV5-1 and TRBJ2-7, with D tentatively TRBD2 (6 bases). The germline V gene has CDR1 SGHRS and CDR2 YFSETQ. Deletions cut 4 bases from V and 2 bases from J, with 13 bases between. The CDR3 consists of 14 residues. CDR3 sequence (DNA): TGCGCCAGCAGCACCCGGGACTCGACCTACGAGCAGTACTTC. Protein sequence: CASSTRDSTYEQYF.

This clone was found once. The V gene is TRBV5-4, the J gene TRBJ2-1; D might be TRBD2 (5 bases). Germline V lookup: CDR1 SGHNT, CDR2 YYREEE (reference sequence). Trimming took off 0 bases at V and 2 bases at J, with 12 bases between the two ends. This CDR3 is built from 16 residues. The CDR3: CASSLGFGETYNEQFF. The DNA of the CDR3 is TGTGCCAGCAGCTTGGGTTTCGGGGAGACCTACAATGAGCAGTTCTTC. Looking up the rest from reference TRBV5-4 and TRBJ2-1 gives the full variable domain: ETGVTQSPTHLIKTRGQQVTLRCSSQSGHNTVSWYQQALGQGPQFIFQYYREEENGRGNFPPRFSGLQFPNYSSELNVNALELDDSALYLCASSLGFGETYNEQFFGPGTRLTVL.

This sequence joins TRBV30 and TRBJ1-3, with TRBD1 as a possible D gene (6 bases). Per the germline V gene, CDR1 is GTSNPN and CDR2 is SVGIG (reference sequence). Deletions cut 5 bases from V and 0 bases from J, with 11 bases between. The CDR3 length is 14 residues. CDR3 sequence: CAWGTGSSGNTIYF. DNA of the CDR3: TGTGCCTGGGGAACAGGGAGCTCTGGAAACACCATATATTTT. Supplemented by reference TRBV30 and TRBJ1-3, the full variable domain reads SQTIHQWPATLVQPVGSPLSLECTVEGTSNPNLYWYRQAAGRGLQLLFYSVGIGQISSEVPQNLSASRPQDRQFILSSKKLLLSDSGFYLCAWGTGSSGNTIYFGEGSWLTVV.

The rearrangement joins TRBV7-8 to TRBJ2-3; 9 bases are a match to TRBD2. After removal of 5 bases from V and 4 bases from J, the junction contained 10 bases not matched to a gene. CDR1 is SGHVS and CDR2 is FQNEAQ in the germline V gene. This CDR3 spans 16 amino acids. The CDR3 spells CASSPPQRGEADTQYF. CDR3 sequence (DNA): TGTGCCAGCAGCCCCCCGCAGCGGGGGGAGGCAGATACGCAGTATTTT.

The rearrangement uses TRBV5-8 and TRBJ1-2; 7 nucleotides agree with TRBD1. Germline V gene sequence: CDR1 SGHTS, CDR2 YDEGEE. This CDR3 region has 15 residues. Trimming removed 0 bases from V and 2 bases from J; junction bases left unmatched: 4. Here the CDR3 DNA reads TGTGCCAGCAGCTTGGGGACAGGCAACAACTATGGCTACACCTTC. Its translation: CASSLGTGNNYGYTF.

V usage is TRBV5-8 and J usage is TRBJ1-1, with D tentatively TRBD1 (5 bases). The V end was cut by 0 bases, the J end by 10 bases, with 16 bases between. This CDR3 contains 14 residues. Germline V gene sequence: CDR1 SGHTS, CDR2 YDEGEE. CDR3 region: CASSLGLGTGVAFF. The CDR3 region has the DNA TGTGCCAGCAGCTTGGGTCTGGGGACGGGAGTAGCTTTCTTT.

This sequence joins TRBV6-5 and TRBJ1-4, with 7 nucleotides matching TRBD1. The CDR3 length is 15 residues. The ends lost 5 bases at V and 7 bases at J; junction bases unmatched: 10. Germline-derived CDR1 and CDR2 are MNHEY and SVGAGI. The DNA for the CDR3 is TGTGCCAGCAGTCCCCGGACAGGCGGGGCTGAAAAACTGTTTTTT. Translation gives CASSPRTGGAEKLFF.

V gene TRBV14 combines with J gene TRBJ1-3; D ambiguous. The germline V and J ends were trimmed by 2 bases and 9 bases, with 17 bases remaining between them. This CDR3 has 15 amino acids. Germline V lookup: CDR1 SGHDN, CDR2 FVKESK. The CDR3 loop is CASSQTAGRSSTIYF. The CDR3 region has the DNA TGTGCCAGCAGCCAAACGGCGGGCCGTAGCAGCACCATATATTTT. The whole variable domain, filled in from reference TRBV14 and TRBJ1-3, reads EAGVTQFPSHSVIEKGQTVTLRCDPISGHDNLYWYRRVMGKEIKFLLHFVKESKQDESGMPNNRFLAERTGGTYSTLKVQPAELEDSGVYFCASSQTAGRSSTIYFGEGSWLTVV.

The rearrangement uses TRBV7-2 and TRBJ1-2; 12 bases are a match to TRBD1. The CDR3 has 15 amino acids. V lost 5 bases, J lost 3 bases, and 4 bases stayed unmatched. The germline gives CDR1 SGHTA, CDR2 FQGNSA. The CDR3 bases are TGTGCCAGCAGCCCAGGGACAGGGGGCGACTATGGCTACACCTTC. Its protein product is CASSPGTGGDYGYTF.

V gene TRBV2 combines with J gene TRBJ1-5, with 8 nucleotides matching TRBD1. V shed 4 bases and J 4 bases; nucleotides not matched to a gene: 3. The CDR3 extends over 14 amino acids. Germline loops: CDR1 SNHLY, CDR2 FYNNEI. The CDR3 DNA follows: TGTGCCAGCAGTGTACAGGGGGGAAATCAGCCCCAGCATTTT. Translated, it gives CASSVQGGNQPQHF.